Each of the 12 T cell receptor beta chains below was sequenced from the same sample in a study of neurological immune-mediated disorders. Each CDR3 protein gets one entry after TCRdb re-called the 5' RACE reads with MiXCR. Among over 13,000 distinct CDR3 sequences listed, more than 9% were seen once. Specimen: PBMCs. The receptors derive from a woman aged 40 to 50 in good health.

This clonotype has ten or more counts. This chain uses TRBV5-8 with TRBJ2-1, with no clear D. Trimming left V 4 bases short and J 8 bases short, with 16 bases between. The V gene's germline CDR1 is SGHTS and CDR2 YDEGEE. The CDR3 extends over 14 amino acids. Here the CDR3 reads CASSPYVGRYEQFF. CDR3 bases: TGTGCCAGCAGCCCCTATGTCGGCCGCTATGAGCAGTTCTTC.

This clonotype ranks as medium-sized. The chain recombines TRBV3-1 with TRBJ2-1; a weak D match, TRBD2 (7 bases). Germline assignment: CDR1 LGHDT and CDR2 YNNKEL (reference sequence). CDR3 length: 15 residues. V was clipped by 1 base and J by 6 bases, with 13 bases between them. CDR3 in DNA: TGTGCCAGCAGCCAAGTTATGGGGGGGCCCAATGAGCAGTTCTTC. As protein: CASSQVMGGPNEQFF.

This clonotype was seen at least ten times. The genes are TRBV14 and TRBJ2-1; 9 positions match TRBD1. Germline CDR1 and CDR2: SGHDN and FVKESK. The ends lost 5 bases at V and 0 bases at J; junction bases unmatched: 8. The CDR3 runs to 17 residues. CDR3 sequence: CASSSGQGTGSYNEQFF. In DNA, the CDR3 is TGTGCCAGCAGCAGCGGACAGGGGACAGGCTCCTACAATGAGCAGTTCTTC.

The table lists this clonotype with many counts. V and J are TRBV20-1 and TRBJ1-2; 8 nucleotides agree with TRBD1. Germline loops: CDR1 DFQATT, CDR2 SNEGSKA (reference sequence). The CDR3 totals 12 residues. V dropped 4 bases and J dropped 8; count of bases not matched to a gene: 6. CDR3 sequence: CSATGQGRGYTF. The CDR3 DNA is TGCAGTGCTACCGGACAGGGTCGGGGCTACACCTTC.

This clonotype appeared many times. The chain joins TRBV18 to TRBJ2-3; 8 bases agree with TRBD2. The CDR3 spans 13 residues. With V trimmed by 6 bases and J by 4 bases, 3 bases remained unmatched. Germline CDR1 KGHSH, CDR2 LQKENI. CDR3 amino acids: CASSGLVSDTQYF. DNA for the CDR3: TGTGCCAGCTCGGGACTAGTTTCAGATACGCAGTATTTT.

This clonotype was seen repeatedly, ten times or more. A read error may account for a junction end that differs from germline. The chain recombines TRBV20-1 with TRBJ2-1; TRBD2 might be the D (7 bases). The CDR3 runs to 12 residues. Germline-derived CDR1 and CDR2 are DFQATT and SNEGSKA (reference sequence). CDR3 in DNA: TGCAGTGCTATTCGAGGGGGAGGGTCCGTAGCCTTC. Translated, it gives CSAIRGGGSVAF.

This clonotype is classed as medium-sized. The J gene is TRBJ2-6, the V gene TRBV29-1; no firm D call. Germline assignment: CDR1 SQVTM and CDR2 ANQGSEA. This CDR3 is 15 amino acids long. V lost 4 bases and J 0 bases, leaving 10 bases between the germline ends. The CDR3 DNA is TGCAGCGTTGTTGTCCAGAGCTCTGGGGCCAACGTCCTGACTTTC. This encodes CSVVVQSSGANVLTF.

At least ten counts were recorded for this clonotype. The genes are TRBV4-1 and TRBJ2-7, with 9 bases fitting TRBD1. Per the germline V gene, CDR1 is MGHRA and CDR2 is YSYEKL. The CDR3 sequence is 20 residues long. The V segment lost 4 bases and the J segment 1 base; nucleotides outside the gene matches: 20. The CDR3 protein is CASSLKLTEPGTGWSYEQYF. CDR3 DNA: TGCGCCAGCAGCCTAAAGTTGACCGAACCCGGGACAGGGTGGTCCTACGAGCAGTACTTC.

This clonotype came up many times. A read error is possible here, since a much larger clone lies one base away. The final CDR3 position lacks the conserved phenylalanine or tryptophan, pointing to a likely read error. The V and J genes are TRBV20-1 and TRBJ1-2; 10 bases map to TRBD1. The CDR3 extends over 14 amino acids. Looked up from germline, CDR1 is DFQATT and CDR2 is SNEGSKA (reference sequence). V was clipped by 5 bases and J by 8 bases; unmatched bases: 11. The CDR3 spells CSADQPGTGVGYTI. The CDR3 bases are TGCAGTGCTGATCAACCCGGGACAGGGGTAGGCTACACCATC.

The table lists this clonotype with many counts. The chain links TRBV7-9 to TRBJ1-1, with 11 bases identical to TRBD1. The CDR3 is 16 residues long. Trimming at V came to 2 bases and at J to 1 base, leaving 3 bases not matched to a gene. CDR1 is SEHNR and CDR2 is FQNEAQ in the germline V gene (reference sequence). The DNA of the CDR3 is TGTGCCAGCAGCTTATGGGACAGGGGGGAGAACACTGAAGCTTTCTTT. Translating gives CASSLWDRGENTEAFF.

The V and J genes are TRBV18 and TRBJ1-5; TRBD1 matches at 9 bases. J gave up 6 bases and V 6 bases, and 9 bases lay outside the gene matches. The CDR3 totals 15 residues. Germline V CDR1 and CDR2: KGHSH, LQKENI. CDR3 DNA: TGTGCCAGCTCGCAGGGACAGGGAGGTCGTCAGCCCCAGCATTTT. It specifies CASSQGQGGRQPQHF.

The table lists this clonotype with many counts. The chain has TRBV5-1 and TRBJ2-6; tentative D call: TRBD2 (5 bases). This CDR3 comprises 18 residues. Germline V CDR1 and CDR2: SGHRS, YFSETQ. With 0 bases removed from V and 4 bases from J, the gap between germline ends came to 17 bases. The CDR3 nucleotides read TGCGCCAGCAGCTTGGTGGAGGACGCAGGTGGCGGGGCCAACGTCCTGACTTTC. It specifies CASSLVEDAGGGANVLTF.